These 9 T cell receptor beta chains originate from one sample sequenced in a study of T-cell memory formation after mild COVID-19. TCRdb ran MiXCR on the 5' RACE reads and lists one entry per CDR3 protein. This table holds a few hundred thousand distinct CDR3 sequences, around a quarter found once. The sample consisted of PBMCs or a T cell subset sorted from them (not recorded which). The receptor set was obtained from an adult woman who had mild COVID-19 (a few samples of this study predate the infection). Cell type and time point are not known.

This clonotype was recorded a few times. The CDR3 DNA reads TGCAGTGCTAGGATCCGGGGGGACGCCACAGATACGCAGTATTTT. Protein: CSARIRGDATDTQYF. The genes are TRBV20-1 and TRBJ2-3; 7 bases are a match to TRBD2. The CDR3 totals 15 residues. Trimming took 3 bases from V and 2 from J; bases not matched to a gene: 8. Germline V CDR1 and CDR2: DFQATT, SNEGSKA (reference sequence).

In this sample, this clonotype turned up a few times. V is TRBV12-3 or TRBV12-4 and J is TRBJ2-7, with 9 bases aligning to TRBD1. This CDR3 spans 15 amino acids. V trimming: 6 bases; J trimming: 5 bases; junction bases outside the gene matches: 11. The CDR3 sequence: CASSPRDRARHEQYF. The DNA of the CDR3 is TGTGCCAGCAGCCCCCGGGACAGGGCTCGCCACGAGCAGTACTTC.

This clonotype was counted only a few times. The chain uses TRBV13 and TRBJ2-1; possible D gene TRBD2, 6 bases. Trimming pared 4 bases from V and 1 base from J, leaving 14 bases between. CDR1 is PRHDT and CDR2 is FYEKMQ in the germline V gene (reference sequence). The CDR3 sequence is 16 residues long. In nucleotides, the CDR3 is TGTGCCAGCAGCTCCCCTCCCGGGAGTTCCTACAATGAGCAGTTCTTC. The encoded protein is CASSSPPGSSYNEQFF.

This clonotype was seen ten or more times. The V call is TRBV3-1, the J call TRBJ1-1, with TRBD1 matching over 9 bases. V lost 1 base to trimming and J lost 5 bases; unmatched junction nucleotides: 5. This CDR3 comprises 15 residues. The V gene's germline CDR1 is LGHDT and CDR2 YNNKEL (reference sequence). The CDR3 sequence is CASSQADRGRTEAFF. For the CDR3, the DNA is TGTGCCAGCAGCCAAGCGGACAGGGGTAGAACTGAAGCTTTCTTT.

As to this clonotype: At one boundary the junction diverges from the germline segment, which might be a read error. The rearrangement joins TRBV2 to TRBJ2-5, with 10 bases matching TRBD1. CDR3 length: 15 residues. Germline CDR1 is SNHLY and CDR2 is FYNNEI. The CDR3 spells CASREDRGRQETQYF. DNA of the CDR3: TGTGCCAGCAGGGAAGACAGGGGGCGGCAAGAGACCCAGTACTTC.

This clonotype was found a few times. This rearrangement joins TRBV11-1 to TRBJ2-3; a possible D gene is TRBD1 (7 bases). Germline V gives CDR1 SGHAT, CDR2 FQDESV (reference sequence). With 5 bases removed from V and 5 bases from J, the gap between germline ends came to 11 bases. CDR3 length: 13 amino acids. The CDR3 is CASSRQGGDTQYF. As DNA, the CDR3 is TGTGCCAGCAGCAGACAGGGAGGAGATACGCAGTATTTT.

This CDR3 is CASSKAERETSSYNEQFF. The CDR3 coding sequence is TGTGCCAGCAGCAAAGCAGAGCGGGAGACGAGCTCCTACAATGAGCAGTTCTTC. The chain has TRBV21-1 and TRBJ2-1; the D call in the table, TRBD2, was not verified against the DNA. TRBV21-1 is described as a pseudogene. The CDR3 covers 18 residues.

This clonotype was counted a few times. Here the CDR3 reads CASSPGAPLYNEQFF. The CDR3 nucleotides are TGCGCCAGCAGCCCGGGGGCCCCCCTATACAATGAGCAGTTCTTC. The chain has TRBV5-1 and TRBJ2-1, with D tentatively TRBD1 or TRBD2 (6 bases each). Per germline, CDR1 SGHRS and CDR2 YFSETQ. CDR3 length: 15 amino acids. V was cut by 4 bases and J by 4 bases, with 15 bases left in between. Looking up the rest from reference TRBV5-1 and TRBJ2-1 gives the full variable domain: KAGVTQTPRYLIKTRGQQVTLSCSPISGHRSVSWYQQTPGQGLQFLFEYFSETQRNKGNFPGRFSGRQFSNSRSEMNVSTLELGDSALYLCASSPGAPLYNEQFFGPGTRLTVL.

The sample holds a few counts of this clonotype. The chain uses TRBV3-1 and TRBJ1-1; D is unresolved. V shed 4 bases and J shed 11 bases, with 20 bases lying between them. This CDR3 spans 14 amino acids. In germline, CDR1 is LGHDT, CDR2 YNNKEL (reference sequence). CDR3 region: CASSPSHYNPRAFF. Here the CDR3 DNA reads TGTGCCAGCAGCCCAAGCCATTACAATCCTCGGGCTTTCTTT. The entire variable domain, with the rest obtained from reference TRBV3-1 and TRBJ1-1, is as follows: DTAVSQTPKYLVTQMGNDKSIKCEQNLGHDTMYWYKQDSKKFLKIMFSYNNKELIINETVPNRFSPKSPDKAHLNLHINSLELGDSAVYFCASSPSHYNPRAFFGQGTRLTVV.